This T cell receptor (beta chain) stems from a study of control samples from healthy donors and cancer patients. TCRdb's copy holds only in-frame clones and misses some; the assay was immunoSEQ multiplex PCR. The sample holds about 110,000 clones, around 88% seen once. The sequence was collected from a woman in her fifties or sixties in good health. The sample consisted of blood.

The chain's CDR3 is CSVDPAASTDTQYF. The CDR3 nucleotides are TGCAGCGTTGACCCGGCAGCTAGCACAGATACGCAGTATTTT. V gene TRBV29-1 combines with J gene TRBJ2-3; D gene uncertain. This CDR3 region has 14 residues. In germline, CDR1 is SQVTM, CDR2 ANQGSEA. V dropped 3 bases and J dropped 0 bases, with 10 bases sitting between them.